This TCR beta chain was recorded in a study of control samples from healthy donors and cancer patients. Points on this clone: Other DNA sequences of this sample code for an identical CDR3.

The germline V gene encodes CDR1 MNHEY and CDR2 SVGEGT. V dropped 3 bases and J dropped 1; count of bases not matched to a gene: 2. The CDR3 has 14 amino acids. The protocol was immunoSEQ multiplex PCR, while the TCRdb copy is restricted to in-frame clones and leaves out a portion. The sample includes 150,000 to 200,000 clones, roughly 90% of them seen just once. The sequence was obtained from a woman aged 45 to 65 in good health. Source material: blood. The V and J genes are TRBV6-2 or TRBV6-3 and TRBJ1-1; 7 bases fit TRBD1. CDR3 amino acids: CASSYSGGNTEAFF. The CDR3 nucleotides are TGTGCCAGCAGTTATTCAGGGGGGAACACTGAAGCTTTCTTT.